Below, one T cell receptor beta chain is given with its context. The data derive from a study of blood T cell repertoires in COVID-19. Profiling relied on immunoSEQ multiplex PCR, and the TCRdb table lists in-frame clones only, not all of them. The sample records a few hundred thousand clones, approximately 90% being singletons. The V gene's germline CDR1 is GTSNPN and CDR2 SVGIG (reference sequence). The trim removed 7 bases at V and 6 bases at J, leaving 18 bases unmatched. The CDR3 extends over 16 amino acids. The V gene is TRBV30, the J gene TRBJ1-2; TRBD1 aligns across 9 bases. Sequenced: PBMCs or T cells enriched from blood (not recorded which). This sequence originates from a woman in her thirties or forties with acute COVID-19. This chain's CDR3 is CAFIPGQGFLTHGYTF. The CDR3 bases are TGTGCCTTTATCCCGGGACAGGGATTTCTGACACATGGCTACACCTTC.